This T cell receptor beta chain emerged from a study of T cell responses to AZD1222 COVID-19 vaccine. Whole-study results and caveats: Mostly white British, mostly female donors; authors suggested clonal diversity may be underestimated. Repertoires were obtained solely post-peak T cell response. Baseline testing showed seropositivity in only six or seven AZD1222 recipients.

Clones were sequenced by immunoSEQ multiplex PCR, and TCRdb holds only the in-frame ones, with some missing. The sample shows approximately 150,000 clones, 90% of them seen only once. Concerning this clone: Its specificity is not known.

Germline V gene data show CDR1 as SGHTS and CDR2 as YDEGEE. This CDR3 spans 13 amino acids. V was trimmed by 1 base and J by 1 base, leaving 5 bases between them. This material consisted of peripheral blood, taken 28 days after the second dose of the MenACWY control vaccine. The clonotype was recovered from an adult who received the MenACWY meningococcal vaccine as a control. The chain uses TRBV5-8 and TRBJ1-1; no reliable D call. CDR3 protein: CASSLRGNTEAFF. The CDR3 bases are TGTGCCAGCAGCTTGCGGGGGAACACTGAAGCTTTCTTT.